This T cell receptor (beta chain) was identified during a study of T cells in Graves' hyperthyroidism and ophthalmopathy. This CDR3 region has 14 residues. Trimming took 4 bases from V and 6 from J, leaving 14 bases between them. In germline, CDR1 is KGHDR, CDR2 SFDVKD. Authors of the study amplified TCR beta CDR3 regions from RNA transcripts. The TCR CDR3 first-round RT-PCR relied on the HTBI primer set. TCRdb re-analysed the multiplex PCR reads in MiXCR, keeping a single row per CDR3 protein. Among around 600,000 distinct CDR3 sequences listed, 11% to 15% were seen once. This clonotype was counted ten times or more. Active moderate-to-severe ophthalmopathy, Clinical Activity Score at least 3, NOSPECS at least 4, under 3 months' duration.

Sample: blood. The genes are TRBV24-1 and TRBJ1-1; TRBD1 is a possible D gene (5 bases). This receptor was obtained from a woman aged 18 to 35 with Graves' ophthalmopathy. CDR3 amino acids: CATSDRRLGAEAFF. CDR3 sequence (DNA): TGTGCCACCAGTGACCGAAGACTAGGGGCTGAAGCTTTCTTT.